One sample yielded the 18 T cell receptor beta chains listed below, sequenced in a study of T cell responses to AZD1222 COVID-19 vaccine. The repertoire was sequenced with immunoSEQ multiplex PCR; TCRdb's copy has only in-frame clones and lacks some. Here the sample spans fewer than 100,000 clones, roughly 90% being singletons. Sequences were derived from peripheral blood, sampled 28 days after the second AZD1222 dose. The receptors were sampled from an adult who received the AZD1222 COVID-19 vaccine.

The chain employs TRBV5-1 and TRBJ2-3, with D possibly TRBD1 on 6 matching bases. The CDR3 covers 14 residues. From germline, CDR1 is SGHRS and CDR2 YFSETQ. V was clipped by 0 bases and J by 4 bases, with 9 bases between them. As DNA, the CDR3 is TGCGCCAGCAGCTTGGGGCAGGGGCCAGATACGCAGTATTTT. This codes for CASSLGQGPDTQYF.

The genes are TRBV5-1 and TRBJ2-5; D remains unclear. CDR1 is SGHRS and CDR2 is YFSETQ in the germline V gene. V gave up 7 bases and J gave up 0 bases, with 19 bases separating them. CDR3 size: 16 residues. In nucleotides, the CDR3 is TGCGCCAGCGGACCCACGCAAGCTTTGTACCAAGAGACCCAGTACTTC. It encodes CASGPTQALYQETQYF.

The chain couples TRBV5-1 to TRBJ1-4; TRBD1 might be the D (5 bases). The CDR3 is 15 residues long. Germline-derived CDR1 and CDR2 are SGHRS and YFSETQ. V gave up 0 bases and J gave up 3 bases, with 9 bases separating them. CDR3 sequence reads: CASSLEQGSNEKLFF. CDR3 DNA sequence: TGCGCCAGCAGCTTGGAGCAGGGTTCTAATGAAAAACTGTTTTTT.

The chain carries TRBV19 and TRBJ1-5; a weak D match, TRBD1 (5 bases). V was trimmed by 6 bases and J by 5 bases, leaving 17 bases between them. The CDR3 length is 15 residues. Germline values: CDR1 LNHDA, CDR2 SQIVND (reference sequence). The CDR3: CASSRRDGQYQPQHF. CDR3 in DNA: TGTGCCAGTAGCCGTAGGGACGGACAATATCAGCCCCAGCATTTT.

The chain uses TRBV7-2 and TRBJ2-1; D unresolved. The germline V and J ends were trimmed by 1 base and 3 bases, with 7 bases remaining between them. This CDR3 region has 14 residues. Germline assignment: CDR1 SGHTA and CDR2 FQGNSA. The CDR3 nucleotides are TGTGCCAGCAGCTTAGATAGCAACTACAATGAGCAGTTCTTC. Amino acids: CASSLDSNYNEQFF.

The chain has TRBV3-1 (or the pseudogene TRBV3-2) and TRBJ1-4; D is ambiguous. V lost 1 base to trimming and J lost 4 bases, with 7 bases between them. The CDR3 loop spans 14 amino acids. From germline, CDR1 is LGHDT and CDR2 YNNKEL (reference sequence). This CDR3 is CASSQGRFNEKLFF. CDR3 nucleotide sequence: TGTGCCAGCAGCCAAGGAAGATTTAATGAAAAACTGTTTTTT.

The V call is TRBV4-2, the J call TRBJ2-7, with D perhaps TRBD1 or TRBD2 (5 bases each). The CDR3 totals 15 residues. The V end was cut by 5 bases, the J end by 2 bases, with 16 bases between. Germline CDR1 and CDR2: LGHNA and YNFKEQ. Written as DNA, the CDR3 is TGTGCCAGCAGCTTTACCGGGACGCAACCCTACGAGCAGTACTTC. As protein: CASSFTGTQPYEQYF.

This rearrangement joins TRBV7-9 to TRBJ2-1; 11 bases agree with TRBD2. CDR3 length: 15 residues. V lost 4 bases, J lost 2 bases, and 1 base stayed unmatched. Germline values: CDR1 SEHNR, CDR2 FQNEAQ (reference sequence). This CDR3 is CASSSTSGTYNEQFF. DNA of the CDR3: TGTGCCAGCAGCTCGACTAGCGGGACCTACAATGAGCAGTTCTTC.

The V gene is TRBV25-1, the J gene TRBJ1-1; 8 bases map to TRBD1. Per the germline V gene, CDR1 is MGHDK and CDR2 is SYGVNS. Unmatched junction bases numbered 1, after V lost 8 bases and J lost 5 bases. This CDR3 contains 11 residues. For the CDR3, the DNA is TGTGCCAGCCACAGGGGGACTGAAGCTTTCTTT. This sequence encodes CASHRGTEAFF. The full variable domain, its missing parts supplied by reference TRBV25-1 and TRBJ1-1, is EADIYQTPRYLVIGTGKKITLECSQTMGHDKMYWYQQDPGMELHLIHYSYGVNSTEKGDLSSESTVSRIRTEHFPLTLESARPSHTSQYLCASHRGTEAFFGQGTRLTVV.

The CDR3, as DNA: TGCGCCAGCACTGAAGGGGGGCATGGAAACACCATATATTTT. It translates to CASTEGGHGNTIYF. The V gene is TRBV10-1, the J gene TRBJ1-3; tentatively, D is TRBD1 (6 bases). This CDR3 is built from 14 residues. The germline V gene encodes CDR1 WNHNN and CDR2 SYGVQD (reference sequence). V gave up 7 bases and J gave up 3 bases, with 13 bases separating them.

The rearrangement uses TRBV5-1 and TRBJ1-1, with 7 bases aligning to TRBD1. The germline gives CDR1 SGHRS, CDR2 YFSETQ. The CDR3 has 16 amino acids. The V gene end was trimmed by 5 bases and the J gene end by 0 bases; junction bases not matched to a gene: 10. The CDR3 sequence: CASRYNPGQLNTEAFF. The CDR3 DNA reads TGCGCCAGCAGATACAACCCGGGACAGCTGAACACTGAAGCTTTCTTT.

V and J are TRBV6-2 or TRBV6-3 and TRBJ2-3; 10 bases match TRBD2. The J segment lost 6 bases and the V segment lost 4 bases, leaving 16 bases of the junction unmatched. Germline CDR1 reads MNHEY; CDR2 reads SVGEGT. There are 18 residues in the CDR3. The DNA for the CDR3 is TGTGCCAGCAGTTCCGGAGCCCATCTAGCGGGAGTCTCGGATACGCAGTATTTT. Protein product: CASSSGAHLAGVSDTQYF.

The V call is TRBV7-9, the J call TRBJ2-3; 9 nucleotides line up with TRBD1. This CDR3 region has 16 residues. V shed 0 bases, J shed 5 bases, and the junction held 6 bases outside the gene matches. CDR1 is SEHNR and CDR2 is FQNEAQ in the germline V gene (reference sequence). The chain's CDR3 is CASSLAGTGSGDTQYF. Written as DNA, the CDR3 is TGTGCCAGCAGCTTAGCAGGGACAGGGAGCGGAGATACGCAGTATTTT.

The V call is TRBV5-1, the J call TRBJ1-3; the D is unclear. V was shortened by 7 bases and J by 3 bases, with 11 bases between the two germline ends. Germline loops: CDR1 SGHRS, CDR2 YFSETQ. This CDR3 has 13 residues. The CDR3 DNA reads TGCGCCAGCCGGCCTGAGGGTGGAAACACCATATATTTT. This codes for CASRPEGGNTIYF.

This clone was counted a few times. Without the conserved terminal phenylalanine or tryptophan, this CDR3 likely stems from a read error. The DNA is omitted, as the CDR3 cannot be located on it reliably, and the CDR3 follows TCRdb's listing. J is TRBJ1-2 and V is TRBV20-1. CDR1 and CDR2 (germline): DFQATT, SNEGSKA (reference sequence). Including both end residues, the CDR3 is 10 amino acids long. CDR3: CSANGGQALL.

V gene TRBV11-2 combines with J gene TRBJ2-2; D not certain. CDR1 is SGHAT and CDR2 is FQNNGV in the germline V gene. With 2 bases removed from V and 0 bases from J, the gap between germline ends came to 10 bases. CDR3 size: 16 residues. CDR3 residues: CASSLTSFANTGELFF. CDR3 bases: TGTGCCAGCAGCTTAACGAGCTTCGCGAACACCGGGGAGCTGTTTTTT.

This rearrangement joins TRBV28 to TRBJ2-2; tentative D call: TRBD2 (5 bases). Germline V lookup: CDR1 MDHEN, CDR2 SYDVKM. V was clipped by 5 bases and J by 5 bases, with 12 bases between them. This CDR3 is built from 14 residues. The chain's CDR3 is CASSISVRTGELFF. CDR3 coding DNA: TGTGCCAGCAGTATTAGCGTCCGGACCGGGGAGCTGTTTTTT.

This clone was recorded only once. This rearrangement joins TRBV19 to TRBJ1-1, with TRBD1 as a possible D gene (5 bases). Trimming removed 5 bases from V and 0 bases from J, with 13 bases in between. Germline assignment: CDR1 LNHDA and CDR2 SQIVND (reference sequence). The CDR3 runs 15 residues. In DNA form, the CDR3 reads TGTGCCAGTAGTTCCCCGGGACGATTGAACACTGAAGCTTTCTTT. It is translated as CASSSPGRLNTEAFF.